This entry lists 24 T cell receptor beta chains sequenced from one sample in a study of blood T cell repertoires in COVID-19 (dated by TCRdb to the early 2020s). Libraries were prepared through the immunoSEQ multiplex PCR assay. TCRdb re-hosts the immuneACCESS table, in-frame sequences only. Its copies lack some clones; in the studies checked, an unresolved V gene accounts for under half of them, and the cause for the rest is not known. Across this sample there are 440,000 or so clones, with approximately 91% seen only once. The top ten clonotypes cover roughly 1.4% of the sample. Specimen: peripheral blood. These receptor sequences come from a woman aged 40 to 49 with COVID-19, enrolled during active disease.

The rearrangement links TRBV18 to TRBJ1-2, with TRBD1 as a possible D gene (6 bases). Germline V gives CDR1 KGHSH, CDR2 LQKENI. The CDR3 covers 15 residues. Trimming removed 4 bases from V and 4 bases from J, with 16 bases in between. Here the CDR3 DNA reads TGTGCCAGCTCACTAAGAACAGGGTTTGGCTATGGCTACACCTTC. It specifies CASSLRTGFGYGYTF.

The rearrangement uses TRBV28 and TRBJ1-1; TRBD1 matches 10 bases. Per the germline V gene, CDR1 is MDHEN and CDR2 is SYDVKM. The CDR3 sequence is 13 residues long. V was pared by 5 bases and J by 11 bases, with 8 bases of the junction left unmatched. The chain's CDR3 is CASSHRDRGRAFF. CDR3 bases: TGTGCCAGCAGTCACCGGGACAGGGGACGGGCTTTCTTT. Full variable domain (outside the CDR3, taken from reference TRBV28 and TRBJ1-1): DVKVTQSSRYLVKRTGEKVFLECVQDMDHENMFWYRQDPGLGLRLIYFSYDVKMKEKGDIPEGYSVSREKKERFSLILESASTNQTSMYLCASSHRDRGRAFFGQGTRLTVV.

In this sample, this clone turned up once. J is TRBJ2-5 and V is TRBV28, with D possibly matching TRBD2 (7 bases). The CDR3 loop spans 16 amino acids. Germline V gene data show CDR1 as MDHEN and CDR2 as SYDVKM. Trimming stripped 8 bases from V and 0 bases from J, with 19 bases between. The CDR3 sequence: CASVVGGEMYQETQYF. The CDR3 DNA is TGTGCCAGCGTCGTAGGGGGGGAAATGTACCAAGAGACCCAGTACTTC. Based on the CDR3 plus reference TRBV28 and TRBJ2-5, the full variable domain is DVKVTQSSRYLVKRTGEKVFLECVQDMDHENMFWYRQDPGLGLRLIYFSYDVKMKEKGDIPEGYSVSREKKERFSLILESASTNQTSMYLCASVVGGEMYQETQYFGPGTRLLVL.

The chain combines TRBV28 with TRBJ1-4; tentative D call: TRBD1 (5 bases). Looked up from germline, CDR1 is MDHEN and CDR2 is SYDVKM. The CDR3 spans 15 residues. V dropped 6 bases and J dropped 6 bases, with 17 bases sitting between them. The CDR3 nucleotides are TGTGCCAGCAGCCCCGCACCAGGGTTGTATGAAAAACTGTTTTTT. Amino acid sequence: CASSPAPGLYEKLFF.

The V call is TRBV27, the J call TRBJ2-7; 10 bases align to TRBD1. The germline gives CDR1 MNHEY, CDR2 SMNVEV (reference sequence). V lost 1 base and J lost 5; bases outside the gene matches: 8. The length of the CDR3 is 16 residues. The CDR3 nucleotides are TGTGCCAGCAGTTTATGGGAGGGACAGGGGCGACACGAGCAGTACTTC. This sequence encodes CASSLWEGQGRHEQYF.

The chain has TRBV2 and TRBJ2-5, with TRBD2 as a possible D gene (6 bases). V was clipped by 11 bases and J by 5 bases, with 18 bases between them. Per the germline V gene, CDR1 is SNHLY and CDR2 is FYNNEI. The CDR3 length is 13 residues. CDR3 bases: TGTGCCGGCAATCCCGGGAGTTGGGAGACCCAGTACTTC. Its protein is CAGNPGSWETQYF. Full variable domain (missing parts from reference TRBV2 and TRBJ2-5): EPEVTQTPSHQVTQMGQEVILRCVPISNHLYFYWYRQILGQKVEFLVSFYNNEISEKSEIFDDQFSVERPDGSNFTLKIRSTKLEDSAMYFCAGNPGSWETQYFGPGTRLLVL.

This sequence joins TRBV27 and TRBJ2-7; D is possibly TRBD1 (6 bases). Germline V lookup: CDR1 MNHEY, CDR2 SMNVEV (reference sequence). The CDR3 is 14 amino acids. Trimming took off 2 bases at V and 2 bases at J, with 10 bases between the two ends. In nucleotides, the CDR3 is TGTGCCAGCAGTTTAAACAGGGCCGCCTACGAGCAGTACTTC. It translates to CASSLNRAAYEQYF.

The chain couples TRBV6-2 or TRBV6-3 to TRBJ2-1, with 7 bases identical to TRBD2. The germline CDR1 and CDR2 sequences are MNHEY and SVGEGT. This CDR3 contains 17 residues. V was clipped by 0 bases and J by 2 bases; unmatched bases: 7. In nucleotides, the CDR3 is TGTGCCAGCAGTTACTCTGGCGGGAGTTCTCCCTACAATGAGCAGTTCTTC. Protein: CASSYSGGSSPYNEQFF.

The chain has TRBV10-3 and TRBJ2-5, with TRBD1 identical over 10 bases. The V gene end was trimmed by 6 bases and the J gene end by 1 base; junction bases not matched to a gene: 5. Per germline, CDR1 ENHRY and CDR2 SYGVKD. The CDR3 totals 15 residues. CDR3 DNA: TGTGCCATCAGGAGCGGGACAGGGGTCCAAGAGACCCAGTACTTC. This gives the protein CAIRSGTGVQETQYF.

The chain carries TRBV27 and TRBJ1-3; D is perhaps TRBD1 (6 bases). Germline CDR1 MNHEY, CDR2 SMNVEV (reference sequence). The CDR3 consists of 15 residues. V shed 2 bases and J shed 2 bases, with 10 bases lying between them. The CDR3 DNA reads TGTGCCAGCAGTTTAGATGGGACAACTGGAAACACCATATATTTT. Encoded protein: CASSLDGTTGNTIYF.

The rearrangement joins TRBV28 to TRBJ1-5; 8 bases map to TRBD1. This CDR3 has 18 amino acids. V lost 3 bases, J lost 3 bases, and 13 bases stayed unmatched. Germline assignment: CDR1 MDHEN and CDR2 SYDVKM. Written as DNA, the CDR3 is TGTGCCAGCAGTTTCCCCCGCGACAGGGGATTTGACAATCAGCCCCAGCATTTT. Protein product: CASSFPRDRGFDNQPQHF. Complete variable domain (other parts from reference TRBV28 and TRBJ1-5): DVKVTQSSRYLVKRTGEKVFLECVQDMDHENMFWYRQDPGLGLRLIYFSYDVKMKEKGDIPEGYSVSREKKERFSLILESASTNQTSMYLCASSFPRDRGFDNQPQHFGDGTRLSIL.

The genes are TRBV9 and TRBJ2-1; D is perhaps TRBD2 (6 bases). This CDR3 is 14 amino acids long. The V gene's germline CDR1 is SGDLS and CDR2 YYNGEE. Trimming took off 4 bases at V and 2 bases at J, with 10 bases between the two ends. The CDR3 sequence: CASSSGHAYNEQFF. CDR3 DNA: TGTGCCAGCAGCAGCGGGCATGCCTACAATGAGCAGTTCTTC.

This chain joins TRBV5-1 and TRBJ1-2, with D possibly TRBD1 on 6 matching bases. The germline gives CDR1 SGHRS, CDR2 YFSETQ. V was cut by 4 bases and J by 2 bases, with 15 bases left in between. The CDR3 is made up of 15 amino acids. CDR3 sequence reads: CASSPEQGSNYGYTF. CDR3 DNA: TGCGCCAGCAGCCCAGAACAGGGATCAAACTATGGCTACACCTTC. The whole variable domain, remainder taken from reference TRBV5-1 and TRBJ1-2, is KAGVTQTPRYLIKTRGQQVTLSCSPISGHRSVSWYQQTPGQGLQFLFEYFSETQRNKGNFPGRFSGRQFSNSRSEMNVSTLELGDSALYLCASSPEQGSNYGYTFGSGTRLTVV.

With regard to this clone: The conserved closing phenylalanine or tryptophan is absent in this CDR3, likely reflecting a read error. Because the CDR3's place on the DNA is in doubt, the DNA is left out and the CDR3 is given as listed by TCRdb. The chain is built from TRBV5-8 and TRBJ1-1; the tabulated D call, TRBD1, remains unverified against the DNA. Germline lookup yields CDR1 SGHTS and CDR2 YDEGEE. From its first to its last residue, the CDR3 has 11 amino acids. Here the CDR3 reads CASSFITVYLA.

The chain has TRBV27 and TRBJ2-5, with no clear D. The V end was cut by 5 bases, the J end by 3 bases, with 16 bases between. Germline loops: CDR1 MNHEY, CDR2 SMNVEV (reference sequence). The CDR3 spans 15 residues. DNA of the CDR3: TGTGCCAGCAGTCGCTCCCGCCTAGGTGAAGAGACCCAGTACTTC. It translates to CASSRSRLGEETQYF.

The rearrangement joins TRBV7-9 to TRBJ1-3, with D uncertain. V dropped 6 bases and J dropped 0 bases, with 12 bases sitting between them. The CDR3 consists of 15 residues. Germline CDR1 and CDR2: SEHNR and FQNEAQ (reference sequence). CDR3: CASRPSRYSGNTIYF. The CDR3 nucleotides are TGTGCCAGCAGACCTTCCAGATACTCTGGAAACACCATATATTTT.

A few counts support this clone. V is TRBV19 and J is TRBJ2-2; 9 bases line up with TRBD1. This CDR3 is built from 15 residues. Germline-derived CDR1 and CDR2 are LNHDA and SQIVND (reference sequence). V gave up 6 bases and J gave up 2 bases; unmatched junction bases: 4. The CDR3 DNA reads TGTGCCAGTAGGGGACAGGGATATAACACCGGGGAGCTGTTTTTT. Translating gives CASRGQGYNTGELFF.

CDR3 in amino acids: CASRNRDRVFF. In DNA form, the CDR3 reads TGTGCCAGCAGAAACCGGGACAGGGTGTTTTTT. This chain uses TRBV6-6 with TRBJ1-4, with 9 bases fitting TRBD1. The germline V gene encodes CDR1 MNHNY and CDR2 SVGAGI (reference sequence). The CDR3 length is 11 residues. With 6 bases clipped from V and 15 bases from J, the junction kept 5 bases outside the gene matches.

The gene calls are TRBV28 and TRBJ2-2; TRBD1 matches 8 bases. The CDR3 covers 15 residues. V lost 5 bases to trimming and J lost 5 bases; unmatched junction nucleotides: 7. Germline V CDR1 and CDR2: MDHEN, SYDVKM. The CDR3 DNA follows: TGTGCCAGCAGTCGGCGAACAGGGGGAACCGGGGAGCTGTTTTTT. It encodes CASSRRTGGTGELFF.

V and J are TRBV5-5 and TRBJ1-1; unclear D gene. V was shortened by 3 bases and J by 5 bases, with 14 bases between the two germline ends. The CDR3 length is 14 residues. Looked up from germline, CDR1 is SGHKS and CDR2 is YYEKEE (reference sequence). CDR3 sequence reads: CASSYGVIGTEAFF. CDR3 DNA sequence: TGTGCCAGCAGCTACGGGGTGATTGGGACTGAAGCTTTCTTT.

This chain links TRBV3-1 (or the pseudogene TRBV3-2) with TRBJ1-1; weak D call: TRBD1 (5 bases). The CDR3 totals 14 residues. Trimming took 4 bases from V and 6 from J, leaving 15 bases between them. Germline V gives CDR1 LGHDT, CDR2 YNNKEL (reference sequence). The CDR3 DNA sequence: TGTGCCAGCAGCCCATCGTGGGGCGGCTCTGAAGCTTTCTTT. Its translation: CASSPSWGGSEAFF.

The V gene is TRBV11-3, the J gene TRBJ1-1; D is unclear. Deletions cut 2 bases from V and 0 bases from J, with 7 bases between. The germline CDR1 and CDR2 sequences are SGHNT and YENEEA. The CDR3 contains 14 residues. CDR3 coding DNA: TGTGCCAGCAGCTTAAGTTCAGTGAACACTGAAGCTTTCTTT. Its protein is CASSLSSVNTEAFF. Together with reference TRBV11-3 and TRBJ1-1, the CDR3 gives the full variable domain: EAGVVQSPRYKIIEKKQPVAFWCNPISGHNTLYWYLQNLGQGPELLIRYENEEAVDDSQLPKDRFSAERLKGVDSTLKIQPAELGDSAVYLCASSLSSVNTEAFFGQGTRLTVV.

The chain links TRBV19 to TRBJ2-1; tentatively, D is TRBD1 (5 bases). Trimming removed 5 bases from V and 9 bases from J, with 17 bases in between. Looked up from germline, CDR1 is LNHDA and CDR2 is SQIVND (reference sequence). CDR3 length: 14 amino acids. As DNA, the CDR3 is TGTGCCAGTAGTGCGCGGACAAGGCGTGGTGAGCAGTTCTTC. Translating it yields CASSARTRRGEQFF.

V gene TRBV5-4 combines with J gene TRBJ1-1; TRBD1 aligns across 7 bases. Germline V lookup: CDR1 SGHNT, CDR2 YYREEE (reference sequence). Trimming removed 4 bases from V and 0 bases from J; junction bases left unmatched: 6. The CDR3 length is 15 residues. The CDR3 protein is CASSPGQALNTEAFF. The CDR3 DNA is TGTGCCAGCAGCCCAGGACAGGCCTTGAACACTGAAGCTTTCTTT.